The sequence of this TCR beta chain was determined in a study of blood T cell repertoires in COVID-19. Whole-study context: Samples came from the United States, Italy and Spain, spanning acute and convalescent COVID-19. PBMCs, B-cell-depleted T cells, or T cells provided the cDNA or gDNA that made up the material.

Original processing methods: It was from reference gene primer amplification that nucleated cell counts were estimated. Some clones are missing from TCRdb's copy, which holds only in-frame ones; the method was immunoSEQ multiplex PCR. V and J calls and clone size are those listed in that table; D and trimming were worked out from the DNA. The data contain over 250,000 clones, about nine tenths of them seen just once; the ten biggest clones take up under 4.5%. The CDR3 is 15 residues long. The germline CDR1 and CDR2 sequences are MNHEY and SVGEGT. The V end lost 2 bases, the J end lost 4 bases, and 14 bases lay between the germline ends. The count of this clone is one.

The chain carries TRBV6-2 or TRBV6-3 and TRBJ1-1, with D perhaps TRBD1 (5 bases). Sequenced sample: peripheral blood. This TCR was recovered from a man between 60 and 75 years old who had recovered from COVID-19. CDR3: CASSYPILGATEAFF. The CDR3 DNA sequence: TGTGCCAGCAGTTACCCCATTTTAGGGGCCACTGAAGCTTTCTTT.